This T cell receptor beta chain was recorded in a study of T-cell memory formation after mild COVID-19. Study-level background: TCR clustering was largely donor specific. Study results and caveats: Cross-reactive memory apparently joined, as some responding clones appeared in pre-infection memory. Contracting CD4+ clones lay largely in CM and EM, with CD8+ ones residing in EMRA.

Via MiXCR, TCRdb re-called the 5' RACE reads, giving one row per CDR3 protein. The profile covers 180,000 or so distinct CDR3 sequences, with approximately 10% appearing a single time and about 3.5% taken by the ten largest. The table lists this clonotype with many counts. Its specificity is not known. Germline V gives CDR1 SGHAT, CDR2 FQNNGV. V gave up 4 bases and J gave up 8 bases; unmatched junction bases: 4. CDR3 length: 13 amino acids. This clonotype was sampled from a man between 18 and 29 years old who had mild COVID-19 (a few samples of this study predate the infection). Cell type and time point are not known. This sequence joins TRBV11-2 and TRBJ1-1, with 10 bases fitting TRBD1. The sample consisted of PBMCs or a T cell subset sorted from them (not recorded which). The CDR3, as DNA: TGTGCCAGCAGCTCGGACAGGGGGGCCGAAGCTTTCTTT. It is translated as CASSSDRGAEAFF.